Shown below are 6 T cell receptor beta chains from a single sample sequenced in a study of T cell clonality in common variable immunodeficiency. Study-wide results and limits: Fewer deletions and N-nucleotide insertions were reportedly seen in common variable immunodeficiency TCR beta sequences.

The protocol was immunoSEQ multiplex PCR, while the TCRdb copy is restricted to in-frame clones and leaves out a portion. The profile covers more than 9,000 clones, none occurring a single time. Their recognized antigens are unknown. Sequences were obtained from peripheral blood mononuclear cells. All receptors come from a human donor with common variable immunodeficiency.

As regards this clone: The CDR3 end is not reached by the read, which stops 3 residues before it; the germline J gene fills it in. J is TRBJ2-1 and V is TRBV10-3, with TRBD2 matching over 9 bases. Unmatched junction bases numbered 13, after V lost 7 bases and J lost 9 bases. The CDR3 is 15 residues long. Germline lookup yields CDR1 ENHRY and CDR2 SYGVKD. Partial CDR3 DNA: TGTGCCATCAAAAGACTAGCGGCCCTGACGGGTGAG. It encodes CAIKRLAALTGE. The entire CDR3 is CAIKRLAALTGEQFF.

Regarding this clone: The read gets to within 3 residues of the CDR3 end, and the germline J gene fills in the rest. The gene calls are TRBV7-2 and TRBJ2-7; the D gene is possibly TRBD1 (6 bases). This CDR3 spans 14 amino acids. V lost 5 bases, J lost 2 bases, and 13 bases lay in between. The germline CDR1 and CDR2 sequences are SGHTA and FQGNSA. Partial CDR3 DNA: TGTGCCAGCAGCCAAGGGACACTTACCTACGAG. Protein: CASSQGTLTYE. The entire CDR3 reads CASSQGTLTYEQYF.

As to this clone: The CDR3 end is not reached by the read, which stops 3 residues before it; the germline J gene fills it in. V usage is TRBV30 and J usage is TRBJ2-5, with 11 bases fitting TRBD2. From germline, CDR1 is GTSNPN and CDR2 SVGIG (reference sequence). J gave up 2 bases and V 3 bases, and 8 bases lay outside the gene matches. This CDR3 is built from 16 residues. CDR3 sequence reads: CAWSRGGTSGQETQYF. The sequenced CDR3 bases are TGTGCCTGGAGCAGGGGGGGGACTAGCGGACAAGAGACC. Using reference TRBV30 and TRBJ2-5 for the parts outside the CDR3, the full variable domain is SQTIHQWPATLVQPVGSPLSLECTVEGTSNPNLYWYRQAAGRGLQLLFYSVGIGQISSEVPQNLSASRPQDRQFILSSKKLLLSDSGFYLCAWSRGGTSGQETQYFGPGTRLLVL.

This clone was observed a handful of times. The junction departs from the called germline gene at one end, perhaps through a read error. Read sequence stops 3 residues before the CDR3 end, and the germline J gene provides the missing end. The chain combines TRBV7-7 with TRBJ2-7; the match to TRBD1 covers 7 bases. The germline V gene has CDR1 SSHAT and CDR2 FNYEAQ (reference sequence). The CDR3 extends over 13 amino acids. The sequenced CDR3 bases are TGTGCTAGCAGCTCCGGACAGGCGTCCGAG. Translation: CASSSGQASE. Given in full, the CDR3 is CASSSGQASEQYF.

This clone appeared a few times. With the read ending 3 residues before the CDR3 end, the germline J gene is used to fill in that end. The chain carries TRBV7-2 and TRBJ2-5, with 7 bases identical to TRBD2. CDR3 size: 15 residues. Trimming cost V 3 bases and J 4 bases; bases outside gene matches: 8. CDR1 and CDR2 from the germline V gene are SGHTA and FQGNSA. CDR3 sequence reads: CASSFSASGGETQYF. The CDR3 DNA, read in part, is TGTGCCAGCAGCTTTTCAGCGTCGGGGGGAGAGACC.

Of note for this clone: Read sequence stops 3 residues before the CDR3 end, and the germline J gene provides the missing end. The rearrangement uses TRBV30 and TRBJ1-3, with 8 bases lining up with TRBD1. The CDR3 consists of 15 residues. Unmatched junction bases numbered 6, after V lost 4 bases and J lost 1 base. In germline, CDR1 is GTSNPN, CDR2 SVGIG (reference sequence). CDR3 bases read: TGTGCCTGGAATACAGGGGGAAGTTCTGGAAACACC. Translation gives CAWNTGGSSGNT. The CDR3 in full is CAWNTGGSSGNTIYF. The entire variable domain, with the rest obtained from reference TRBV30 and TRBJ1-3, is as follows: SQTIHQWPATLVQPVGSPLSLECTVEGTSNPNLYWYRQAAGRGLQLLFYSVGIGQISSEVPQNLSASRPQDRQFILSSKKLLLSDSGFYLCAWNTGGSSGNTIYFGEGSWLTVV.